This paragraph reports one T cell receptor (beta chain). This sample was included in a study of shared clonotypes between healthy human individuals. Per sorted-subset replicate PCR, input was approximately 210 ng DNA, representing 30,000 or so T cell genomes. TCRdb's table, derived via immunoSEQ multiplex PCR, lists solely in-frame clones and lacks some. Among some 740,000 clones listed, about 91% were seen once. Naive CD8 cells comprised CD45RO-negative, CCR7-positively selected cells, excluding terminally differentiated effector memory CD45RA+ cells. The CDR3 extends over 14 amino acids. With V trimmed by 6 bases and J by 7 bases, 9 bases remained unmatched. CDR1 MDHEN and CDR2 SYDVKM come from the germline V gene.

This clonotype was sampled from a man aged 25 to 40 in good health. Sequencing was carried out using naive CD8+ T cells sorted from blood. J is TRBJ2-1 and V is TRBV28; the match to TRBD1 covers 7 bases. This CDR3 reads CASRTQTGYNEQFF. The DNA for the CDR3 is TGTGCCAGCAGGACCCAGACAGGGTATAATGAGCAGTTCTTC.